These T cell receptor beta chains were read from a single sample in a study of a mutant IDH1 vaccine in newly diagnosed glioma. Sequenced by immunoSEQ multiplex PCR; TCRdb stores in-frame clones only, minus some. The sample lists tens of thousands of clones; around 92% were seen once. These receptors' antigens are unknown. The sample here was PBMCs, taken from a glioma patient whose treatment included an IDH1 peptide vaccine. These receptors were obtained from a woman between 45 and 65 years old with glioma. Each CDR3 is given with its conserved first and last residue. D genes are given only for firm matches. A row's size may be missing; if present it is once, few, many or a size class.

>TRBV4-1|once|TRBD2|TRBJ2-1
CASSQVGGRANEQFF
TGCGCCAGCAGCCAAGTGGGCGGGAGGGCAAATGAGCAGTTCTTC
>TRBV7-6|.|TRBD1|TRBJ2-1
CASRTGQGSHEQFF
TGTGCCAGCAGAACGGGACAGGGGTCCCATGAGCAGTTCTTC
>TRBV29-1|.|.|TRBJ1-3
CSVDGPGWNGNTIYF
TGCAGCGTTGATGGGCCAGGGTGGAATGGAAACACCATATATTTT
>TRBV28|.|.|TRBJ1-5
CASSLSGISNQPQHF
TGTGCCAGCAGTTTATCGGGCATTAGCAATCAGCCCCAGCATTTT
>TRBV5-1|once|TRBD1|TRBJ2-7
CASSFGQGKYEQYF
TGCGCCAGCAGCTTTGGACAGGGAAAATACGAGCAGTACTTC
>TRBV7-8|.|.|TRBJ1-5
CASSLGWIYSNQPQHF
TGTGCCAGCAGCTTAGGCTGGATTTATAGCAATCAGCCCCAGCATTTT
>TRBV28|.|.|TRBJ2-2
CASFGRGGTGELFF
TGTGCCAGCTTCGGCAGGGGTGGTACCGGGGAGCTGTTTTTT
>TRBV13|.|.|TRBJ2-1
CASSFYNEQFF
TGTGCCAGCAGCTTCTACAATGAGCAGTTCTTC
>TRBV5-6|.|.|TRBJ1-2
CASSLAEVAAGVVLGYTF
TGTGCCAGCAGCTTGGCCGAGGTGGCAGCCGGAGTGGTTCTTGGCTACACCTTC
>TRBV10-3|.|.|TRBJ1-6
CAKPRAGYNNSPLHF
TGTGCCAAACCCCGAGCAGGGTACAATAATTCACCCCTCCACTTT
>TRBV7-9|.|.|TRBJ1-4
CASSLGSRAKDEKLFF
TGTGCCAGCAGCTTAGGGAGCAGGGCAAAGGATGAAAAACTGTTTTTT
>TRBV9|.|.|TRBJ2-1
CASSVGDDNEQFF
TGTGCCAGCAGCGTAGGAGATGACAATGAGCAGTTCTTC
>TRBV5-1|.|TRBD2|TRBJ2-5
CASSLVPSGRASKTQYF
TGCGCCAGCAGCTTGGTACCTAGCGGGAGGGCCTCGAAGACCCAGTACTTC
>TRBV28|.|.|TRBJ1-6
CASGTRDASSYNSPLHF
TGTGCCAGCGGAACACGGGACGCGAGCTCCTATAATTCACCCCTCCACTTT
>TRBV29-1|.|.|TRBJ2-5
CSVVRGGGGEQYF
TGCAGCGTTGTCCGTGGGGGCGGGGGAGAGCAGTACTTC
>TRBV29-1|.|.|TRBJ2-4
CSVVSVERKNIQYF
TGCAGCGTTGTATCGGTTGAGCGGAAAAACATTCAGTACTTC
>TRBV30|.|TRBD1|TRBJ1-1
CAWGRAGTGVTEAFF
TGTGCCTGGGGGAGGGCGGGGACAGGGGTAACTGAAGCTTTCTTT
>TRBV27|.|.|TRBJ1-1
CASSYVAGNTEAFF
TGTGCCAGCAGTTACGTTGCAGGGAACACTGAAGCTTTCTTT
>TRBV18|.|.|TRBJ2-3
CASSPRTVSTDTQYF
TGTGCCAGCTCACCCCGGACAGTTAGCACAGATACGCAGTATTTT
>TRBV6-5|.|TRBD1|TRBJ1-1
CASRRQGMNTEAFF
TGTGCCAGCAGAAGACAGGGGATGAACACTGAAGCTTTCTTT
>TRBV5-5|.|.|TRBJ2-3
CASSYPPGSPEDTQYF
TGTGCCAGCAGCTACCCCCCGGGGAGCCCCGAAGATACGCAGTATTTT
>TRBV27|.|TRBD1|TRBJ2-6
CASSWTGIDYSGANVLTF
TGTGCCAGCAGTTGGACAGGGATCGACTACTCTGGGGCCAACGTCCTGACTTTC
>TRBV27|.|TRBD1|TRBJ1-6
CASSLSRDRGGNSPLHF
TGTGCCAGCAGTTTATCCCGGGACAGGGGTGGGAATTCACCCCTCCACTTT
>TRBV18|.|TRBD1|TRBJ1-2
CASHADRGEPTHYF
TGTGCCAGCCACGCGGACAGGGGAGAACCCACGCATTACTTC
>TRBV7-6|.|TRBD1|TRBJ2-7
CASSPGTGGSYEQYF
TGTGCCAGCAGCCCCGGGACAGGGGGCTCCTACGAGCAGTACTTC
>TRBV30|.|TRBD2|TRBJ2-1
CAWRVSSGGSNEQFF
TGTGCCTGGAGGGTATCTAGCGGGGGGAGTAATGAGCAGTTCTTC
>TRBV7-2|.|.|TRBJ1-4
CASSAYTSTNEKLFF
TGTGCCAGCAGCGCTTACACTTCAACTAATGAAAAACTGTTTTTT
>TRBV19|.|.|TRBJ1-5
CAAGGFNQPQHF
TGTGCCGCAGGAGGGTTCAATCAGCCCCAGCATTTT
>TRBV4-2|.|TRBD2|TRBJ2-5
CASSLKPGTTRQETQYF
TGTGCCAGCAGCCTAAAACCCGGGACTACTCGACAAGAGACCCAGTACTTC
>TRBV5-1|.|.|TRBJ2-1
CASRGIEQFF
TGCGCCAGCAGAGGGATAGAGCAGTTCTTC
>TRBV27|.|TRBD1|TRBJ1-2
CASASRRGQLNYGYTF
TGTGCCAGCGCCTCGAGAAGGGGACAGCTCAACTATGGCTACACCTTC
>TRBV20-1|.|.|TRBJ2-3
CSAWRDTQYF
TGCAGTGCTTGGAGGGATACGCAGTATTTT
>TRBV11-3|.|TRBD2|TRBJ2-5
CASSMGSGTETQYF
TGTGCCAGCAGCATGGGTAGCGGGACAGAGACCCAGTACTTC
>TRBV5-1|.|TRBD2|TRBJ2-3
CASSRSTSGITDTQYF
TGCGCCAGCAGCCGTTCTACTAGCGGTATCACAGATACGCAGTATTTT
>TRBV5-5|.|TRBD1|TRBJ1-5
CASSHQGGSNQPQHF
TGTGCCAGCAGCCATCAGGGGGGTAGCAATCAGCCCCAGCATTTT
>TRBV6-1|.|.|TRBJ2-1
CASSGGDRSNEQFF
TGTGCCAGCAGTGGGGGCGACAGGAGCAATGAGCAGTTCTTC
>TRBV2|.|.|TRBJ2-4
CASSERGAKNIQYF
TGTGCCAGCAGTGAAAGGGGAGCCAAAAACATTCAGTACTTC
>TRBV28|.|TRBD2|TRBJ2-7
CASSLGLAGGSEQYF
TGTGCCAGCAGTTTGGGACTAGCGGGAGGGAGCGAGCAGTACTTC
>TRBV7-9|few|.|TRBJ2-5
CASSLLTEQETQYF
TGTGCCAGCAGCTTACTCACAGAACAAGAGACCCAGTACTTC
>TRBV2|once|.|TRBJ2-7
CASAGSYEQYF
TGTGCCAGCGCCGGCTCCTACGAGCAGTACTTC
>TRBV5-1|.|.|TRBJ2-1
CASSLGGRNNEQFF
TGCGCCAGCAGCTTGGGAGGTCGCAACAATGAGCAGTTCTTC
>TRBV9|.|TRBD1|TRBJ2-1
CASEGAPNEQFF
TGTGCCAGCGAGGGGGCCCCCAATGAGCAGTTCTTC
>TRBV5-1|.|.|TRBJ2-7
CASSLLQGPAEQYF
TGCGCCAGCAGCTTGTTACAAGGGCCCGCCGAGCAGTACTTC
>TRBV18|.|TRBD1|TRBJ2-1
CASSQDREEQFF
TGTGCCAGCTCACAAGACAGGGAGGAGCAGTTCTTC
>TRBV4-2|.|.|TRBJ1-6
CASSADSSSYNSPLHF
TGTGCCAGCAGCGCGGACAGTAGCTCCTATAATTCACCCCTCCACTTT
>TRBV18|.|TRBD2|TRBJ2-1
CASSPPRLAGEEDNEQFF
TGTGCCAGCTCACCACCCCGACTAGCGGGAGAGGAGGACAATGAGCAGTTCTTC
>TRBV27|.|TRBD1|TRBJ2-1
CASSRPGTGAYNEQFF
TGTGCCAGCAGTCGACCGGGGACAGGGGCCTACAATGAGCAGTTCTTC
>TRBV15|.|.|TRBJ1-3
CATSPRVSRGDSGNTIYF
TGTGCCACCAGCCCCCGGGTGAGTAGGGGCGACTCTGGAAACACCATATATTTT
>TRBV19|.|.|TRBJ2-1
CASTSGLLYNEQFF
TGTGCCAGTACCTCGGGACTCCTATACAATGAGCAGTTCTTC
>TRBV5-1|.|.|TRBJ2-5
CASSLGAVETQYF
TGCGCCAGCAGCTTGGGGGCAGTAGAGACCCAGTACTTC
>TRBV11-2|.|.|TRBJ2-6
CASSSPRGGLGANVLTF
TGTGCCAGCAGCTCCCCAAGGGGGGGGCTTGGGGCCAACGTCCTGACTTTC
>TRBV5-1|.|TRBD1|TRBJ2-7
CASSRGQAYSYEQYF
TGCGCCAGCAGCCGGGGACAGGCCTACTCCTACGAGCAGTACTTC
>TRBV2|.|TRBD1|TRBJ1-5
CASTPGGGSPNQPQHF
TGTGCCAGCACCCCAGGGGGCGGGTCTCCGAATCAGCCCCAGCATTTT
>TRBV28|.|TRBD2|TRBJ2-7
CASSLSGRNYEQYF
TGTGCCAGCAGTTTAAGCGGGAGAAACTACGAGCAGTACTTC
>TRBV7-9|.|TRBD1|TRBJ1-3
CASIQGESNTIYF
TGTGCCAGCATCCAGGGGGAAAGTAACACCATATATTTT